These 23 T cell receptor beta chains were all obtained from the same sample, sequenced in a study of shared clonotypes between healthy human individuals. It was CD45RO-negative cells, positively selected for CCR7, that made up naive CD8 cells, with terminally differentiated effector memory CD45RA+ cells excluded. Profiled with immunoSEQ multiplex PCR; TCRdb holds only in-frame clones, not every one. The sample includes around 1.9 million clones, roughly 91% seen only once; the top ten take under 2%. What was sequenced was naive CD8+ T cells from PBMCs. These receptors were taken from a man aged 18 to 35 in good health. Some clones in this sample may be carry-over from other donors' samples.

The J gene is TRBJ1-1, the V gene TRBV27; D perhaps matches TRBD1 (6 bases). The CDR3 has 14 amino acids. V was trimmed by 5 bases and J by 6 bases, leaving 16 bases between them. Germline loops: CDR1 MNHEY, CDR2 SMNVEV (reference sequence). The CDR3 reads CASSAFGGRAEAFF. CDR3 in DNA: TGTGCCAGCAGTGCCTTCGGGGGGCGGGCTGAAGCTTTCTTT.

J is TRBJ1-1 and V is TRBV19; TRBD1 aligns across 8 bases. Germline lookup yields CDR1 LNHDA and CDR2 SQIVND (reference sequence). The CDR3 is 14 residues long. V trimming: 6 bases; J trimming: 5 bases; junction bases outside the gene matches: 8. CDR3 DNA: TGTGCCAGTAGCCAGGGGGCGCTGGGAACTGAAGCTTTCTTT. Translation: CASSQGALGTEAFF. Drawing the rest from reference TRBV19 and TRBJ1-1, the complete variable domain is DGGITQSPKYLFRKEGQNVTLSCEQNLNHDAMYWYRQDPGQGLRLIYYSQIVNDFQKGDIAEGYSVSREKKESFPLTVTSAQKNPTAFYLCASSQGALGTEAFFGQGTRLTVV.

The gene calls are TRBV7-8 and TRBJ2-5; 8 positions match TRBD1. The trim removed 5 bases at V and 1 base at J, leaving 6 bases unmatched. The length of the CDR3 is 15 residues. From germline, CDR1 is SGHVS and CDR2 FQNEAQ. CDR3 nucleotide sequence: TGTGCCAGCAGCCCTCCTACAGGGGGCCAAGAGACCCAGTACTTC. This translates into CASSPPTGGQETQYF.

CDR3 sequence reads: CAITTSPADTQYF. The CDR3 region has the DNA TGTGCCATCACTACTAGCCCCGCAGATACGCAGTATTTT. V and J are TRBV10-3 and TRBJ2-3; D perhaps matches TRBD2 (6 bases). V was pared by 7 bases and J by 4 bases, with 12 bases between. The CDR3 totals 13 residues. Looked up from germline, CDR1 is ENHRY and CDR2 is SYGVKD.

Details on this clone: Other DNA sequences within the sample encode an identical CDR3. V gene TRBV11-2 combines with J gene TRBJ2-7; D ambiguous. Trimming shortened V by 3 bases and J by 1 base, and 4 bases separated the two germline ends. Germline V gives CDR1 SGHAT, CDR2 FQNNGV. CDR3 length equals 12 residues. In nucleotides, the CDR3 is TGTGCCAGCAGCTTCGATTCCTACGAGCAGTACTTC. Amino acids: CASSFDSYEQYF.

The chain uses TRBV28 and TRBJ2-3; possibly TRBD2 for D (6 bases). The CDR3 consists of 16 residues. V lost 4 bases and J 4 bases, leaving 18 bases between the germline ends. CDR1 MDHEN and CDR2 SYDVKM come from the germline V gene. The CDR3 spells CASSSPGGWRADTQYF. CDR3 in DNA: TGTGCCAGCAGTTCCCCGGGCGGGTGGAGGGCAGATACGCAGTATTTT.

The rearrangement links TRBV9 to TRBJ2-7; 8 bases are a match to TRBD1. The J segment lost 2 bases and the V segment lost 3 bases, leaving 4 bases of the junction unmatched. The CDR3 extends over 14 amino acids. CDR1 is SGDLS, CDR2 YYNGEE, per germline. The CDR3 loop reads CASSERTGTYEQYF. The CDR3 nucleotides are TGTGCCAGCAGCGAACGGACAGGGACCTACGAGCAGTACTTC.

The V and J genes are TRBV28 and TRBJ1-5; 9 nucleotides line up with TRBD1. The CDR3 is 16 residues long. CDR1 and CDR2 (germline): MDHEN, SYDVKM. V was clipped by 5 bases and J by 5 bases; unmatched bases: 10. This CDR3 reads CASSPQGQGWDQPQHF. The CDR3 nucleotides read TGTGCCAGCAGTCCCCAGGGACAGGGTTGGGATCAGCCCCAGCATTTT.

The chain carries TRBV28 and TRBJ2-1; 9 bases align to TRBD2. The CDR3 covers 17 residues. Per the germline V gene, CDR1 is MDHEN and CDR2 is SYDVKM. V lost 5 bases and J lost 0; bases outside the gene matches: 8. CDR3 nucleotide sequence: TGTGCCAGCAGTCATTTTAGCGGGAGAAGCTCCTACAATGAGCAGTTCTTC. Its translation is CASSHFSGRSSYNEQFF.

The rearrangement joins TRBV18 to TRBJ2-1; TRBD2 might be the D (5 bases). The CDR3 runs 16 residues. Germline CDR1 and CDR2: KGHSH and LQKENI. Trimming stripped 3 bases from V and 5 bases from J, with 17 bases between. The CDR3: CASSPLPGRADNEQFF. In nucleotides, the CDR3 is TGTGCCAGCTCACCCCTCCCTGGGAGAGCGGACAATGAGCAGTTCTTC. Full variable domain (missing parts from reference TRBV18 and TRBJ2-1): NAGVMQNPRHLVRRRGQEARLRCSPMKGHSHVYWYRQLPEEGLKFMVYLQKENIIDESGMPKERFSAEFPKEGPSILRIQQVVRGDSAAYFCASSPLPGRADNEQFFGPGTRLTVL.

This chain's CDR3 is CASSLMGGASYEQYF. In DNA form, the CDR3 reads TGTGCCAGCAGCTTAATGGGCGGGGCTTCCTACGAGCAGTACTTC. The chain couples TRBV7-6 to TRBJ2-7, with a tentative D call TRBD2 (6 bases). Per germline, CDR1 SGHVS and CDR2 FNYEAQ. This CDR3 has 15 amino acids. The V and J ends lost 2 bases and 1 base respectively, with 12 bases between them.

The V gene is TRBV4-3, the J gene TRBJ2-1, with D possibly being TRBD2 (6 bases). The CDR3 covers 17 residues. The germline V gene has CDR1 LGHNA and CDR2 YSLEER. The germline V and J ends were trimmed by 1 base and 5 bases, with 18 bases remaining between them. For the CDR3, the DNA is TGCGCCAGCAGCCAAGTCCCCGGACTACGTTTGGACAATGAGCAGTTCTTC. This translates into CASSQVPGLRLDNEQFF.

This chain links TRBV27 with TRBJ2-3; 10 nucleotides agree with TRBD2. Germline loops: CDR1 MNHEY, CDR2 SMNVEV (reference sequence). This CDR3 spans 15 amino acids. Unmatched junction bases numbered 4, after V lost 2 bases and J lost 5 bases. CDR3 loop: CASSLHVAGGDTQYF. CDR3 DNA: TGTGCCAGCAGTTTACACGTAGCGGGAGGAGATACGCAGTATTTT.

The chain carries TRBV4-1 and TRBJ2-1; weak D call: TRBD2 (5 bases). The germline V gene encodes CDR1 MGHRA and CDR2 YSYEKL. The CDR3 spans 14 residues. V was trimmed by 3 bases and J by 6 bases, leaving 12 bases between them. This chain's CDR3 is CASSQGASRNEQFF. The CDR3 nucleotides are TGCGCCAGCAGCCAGGGTGCTAGCCGCAATGAGCAGTTCTTC.

This chain uses TRBV5-1 with TRBJ2-1; 10 bases fit TRBD2. Per germline, CDR1 SGHRS and CDR2 YFSETQ. With V trimmed by 4 bases and J by 8 bases, 15 bases remained unmatched. The CDR3 has 17 residues. Written as DNA, the CDR3 is TGCGCCAGCAGCCACAGCGGGAGGGCTGGAGATGGGGATGAGCAGTTCTTC. It yields the protein CASSHSGRAGDGDEQFF.

To note about this clone: The sample carries other DNA sequences with the same CDR3. This chain links TRBV28 with TRBJ2-3; D is unresolved. The V end lost 6 bases, the J end lost 2 bases, and 12 bases lay between the germline ends. Germline V lookup: CDR1 MDHEN, CDR2 SYDVKM. The CDR3 totals 14 residues. CDR3 in DNA: TGTGCCAGCAGCCCTGGTACAGACACAGATACGCAGTATTTT. Its translation: CASSPGTDTDTQYF.

As regards this clone: This specimen includes other DNA sequences encoding the same CDR3. The J gene is TRBJ2-7, the V gene TRBV27, with 8 bases aligning to TRBD2. V trimming: 0 bases; J trimming: 0 bases; junction bases outside the gene matches: 1. CDR3 length: 15 amino acids. Germline-derived CDR1 and CDR2 are MNHEY and SMNVEV (reference sequence). CDR3 DNA: TGTGCCAGCAGTTTATCCCTAGCGGGCTCCTACGAGCAGTACTTC. Encoded protein: CASSLSLAGSYEQYF.

V usage is TRBV7-2 and J usage is TRBJ2-7; a weak D match, TRBD1 (5 bases). Germline values: CDR1 SGHTA, CDR2 FQGNSA. V lost 5 bases and J lost 2, with 10 bases in between. The length of the CDR3 is 13 residues. The CDR3 here is CASSVDRTYEQYF. For the CDR3, the DNA is TGTGCCAGCAGCGTCGACAGAACCTACGAGCAGTACTTC.

The chain recombines TRBV11-2 with TRBJ2-3; D is perhaps TRBD2 (5 bases). The germline V and J ends were trimmed by 0 bases and 5 bases, with 9 bases remaining between them. This CDR3 contains 14 residues. Germline V gene sequence: CDR1 SGHAT, CDR2 FQNNGV. The CDR3: CASSLELAGDTQYF. The CDR3 DNA reads TGTGCCAGCAGCTTAGAGCTAGCCGGAGATACGCAGTATTTT.

Details on this clone: The sample carries other DNA sequences with the same CDR3. The rearrangement uses TRBV7-9 and TRBJ2-1, with D tentatively TRBD1 (5 bases). V was clipped by 6 bases and J by 6 bases, with 9 bases between them. The CDR3 loop spans 12 amino acids. Per germline, CDR1 SEHNR and CDR2 FQNEAQ (reference sequence). CDR3: CASSRQGNEQFF. The CDR3 bases are TGTGCCAGCAGTAGGCAGGGCAATGAGCAGTTCTTC.

The table lists this clone with a count of one. The same CDR3 is also encoded by other DNA sequences in this sample. The chain carries TRBV9 and TRBJ1-2; the D is unclear. V lost 4 bases and J lost 5, with 9 bases in between. The CDR3 is made up of 12 amino acids. Germline CDR1 SGDLS, CDR2 YYNGEE. The DNA of the CDR3 is TGTGCCAGCAGCCCCCCGGGGTATGGCTACACCTTC. This sequence encodes CASSPPGYGYTF.

Turning to this clone: The sample carries other DNA sequences with the same CDR3. This rearrangement joins TRBV19 to TRBJ1-5, with D possibly being TRBD1 (5 bases). The CDR3 contains 12 residues. Germline values: CDR1 LNHDA, CDR2 SQIVND (reference sequence). Deletions cut 6 bases from V and 7 bases from J, with 10 bases between. CDR3: CASRDGGQPQHF. CDR3 bases: TGTGCCAGTAGAGACGGGGGGCAGCCCCAGCATTTT. The variable domain in full, completed from reference TRBV19 and TRBJ1-5, reads DGGITQSPKYLFRKEGQNVTLSCEQNLNHDAMYWYRQDPGQGLRLIYYSQIVNDFQKGDIAEGYSVSREKKESFPLTVTSAQKNPTAFYLCASRDGGQPQHFGDGTRLSIL.

The J gene is TRBJ2-7, the V gene TRBV28, with D possibly being TRBD2 (5 bases). The CDR3 has 15 amino acids. Germline V gene lookup returns CDR1 MDHEN and CDR2 SYDVKM. V was cut by 4 bases and J by 2 bases, with 15 bases left in between. This CDR3 reads CASSSLLDGTYEQYF. CDR3 coding DNA: TGTGCCAGCAGTTCCTTATTGGACGGGACCTACGAGCAGTACTTC.